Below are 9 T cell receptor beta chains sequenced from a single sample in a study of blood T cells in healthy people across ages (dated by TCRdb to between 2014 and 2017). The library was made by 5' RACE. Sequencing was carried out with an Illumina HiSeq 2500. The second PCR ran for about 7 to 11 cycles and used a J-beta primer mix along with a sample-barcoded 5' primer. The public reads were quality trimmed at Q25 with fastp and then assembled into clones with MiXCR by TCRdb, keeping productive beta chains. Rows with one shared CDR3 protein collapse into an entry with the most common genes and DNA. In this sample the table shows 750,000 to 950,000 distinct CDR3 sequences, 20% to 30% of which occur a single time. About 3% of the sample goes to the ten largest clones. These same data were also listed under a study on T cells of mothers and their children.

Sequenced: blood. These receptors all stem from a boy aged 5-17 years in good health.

The CDR3 loop reads CSVTGRVAYEQYF. As DNA, the CDR3 is TGCAGCGTTACCGGGCGGGTAGCCTACGAGCAGTACTTC. J is TRBJ2-5 and V is TRBV29-1; D possibly corresponds to TRBD2 (5 bases). The J call may be faulty, since TRBJ2-7 better matches the DNA end. The CDR3 totals 13 residues. Looked up from germline, CDR1 is SQVTM and CDR2 is ANQGSEA.

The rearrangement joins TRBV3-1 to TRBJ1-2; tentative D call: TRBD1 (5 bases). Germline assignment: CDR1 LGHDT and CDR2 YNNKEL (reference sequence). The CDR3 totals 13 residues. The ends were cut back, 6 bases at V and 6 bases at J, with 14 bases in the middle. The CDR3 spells CASSQTVGDGYTF. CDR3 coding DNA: TGTGCCAGCAGTCAGACAGTGGGGGATGGCTACACCTTC.

CDR3 nucleotide sequence: TGTGCCAGCAGCACCAGGACAGGGGGCGGCAATCAGCCCCAGCATTTT. Protein product: CASSTRTGGGNQPQHF. The chain couples TRBV7-4 to TRBJ1-5, with 11 bases lining up with TRBD1. V shed 5 bases, J shed 2 bases, and the junction held 5 bases outside the gene matches. The V gene's germline CDR1 is SGHVT and CDR2 SQSDAQ. The CDR3 consists of 16 residues.

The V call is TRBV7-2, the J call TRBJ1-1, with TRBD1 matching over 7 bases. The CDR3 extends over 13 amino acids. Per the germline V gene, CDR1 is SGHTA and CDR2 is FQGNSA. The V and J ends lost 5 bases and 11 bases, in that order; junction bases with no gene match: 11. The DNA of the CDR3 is TGTGCCAGCAGCATGGGACAGCTTCAGAAGGCTTTCTTT. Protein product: CASSMGQLQKAFF.

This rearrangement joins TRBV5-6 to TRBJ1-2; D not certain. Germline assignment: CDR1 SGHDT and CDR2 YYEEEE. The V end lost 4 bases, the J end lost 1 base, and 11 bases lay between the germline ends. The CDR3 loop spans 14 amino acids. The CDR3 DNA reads TGTGCCAGCAGCCGCCGCGAAGGTAACTATGGCTACACCTTC. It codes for CASSRREGNYGYTF.

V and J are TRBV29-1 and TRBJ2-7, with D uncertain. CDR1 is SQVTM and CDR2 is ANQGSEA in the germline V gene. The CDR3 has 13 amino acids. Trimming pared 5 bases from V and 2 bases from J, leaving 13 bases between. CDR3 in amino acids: CSVTPRDPYEQYF. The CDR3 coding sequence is TGCAGCGTTACTCCCAGAGACCCCTACGAGCAGTACTTC.

The CDR3, as DNA: TGTGCCAGCAGTTCCGGGAACCCAGAAAAACTGTTTTTT. As protein: CASSSGNPEKLFF. The J gene is TRBJ1-4, the V gene TRBV6-5, with no clear D. CDR3 length: 13 amino acids. The germline gives CDR1 MNHEY, CDR2 SVGAGI. Trimming took off 4 bases at V and 8 bases at J, with 11 bases between the two ends.

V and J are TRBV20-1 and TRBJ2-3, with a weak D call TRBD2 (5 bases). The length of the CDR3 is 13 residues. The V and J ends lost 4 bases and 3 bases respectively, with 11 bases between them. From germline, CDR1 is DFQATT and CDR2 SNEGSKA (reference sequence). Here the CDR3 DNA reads TGCAGTGCTAAAGCGGTCGGGACAGATACGCAGTATTTT. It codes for CSAKAVGTDTQYF.

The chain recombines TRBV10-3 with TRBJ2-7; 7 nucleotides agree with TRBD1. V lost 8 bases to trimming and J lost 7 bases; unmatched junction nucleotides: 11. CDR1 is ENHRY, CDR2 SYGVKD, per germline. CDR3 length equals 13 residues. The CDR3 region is CAIRQGLIREQYF. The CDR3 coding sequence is TGTGCCATCCGACAGGGCCTGATAAGGGAGCAGTACTTC.